This entry features one TCR beta chain sequence. Trimming at V came to 7 bases and at J to 5 bases, leaving 11 bases not matched to a gene. Germline V gene lookup returns CDR1 SGHAT and CDR2 FQNNGV. The CDR3 covers 15 residues. Amplified TCR beta CDR3 regions were obtained using RNA transcripts as template. The library came from an HTBI-primed first-round RT-PCR and a second-round multiplex PCR. Each CDR3 protein is one row after TCRdb ran MiXCR on the multiplex PCR reads. This sample yields 900,000 to 1,200,000 distinct CDR3 sequences, of which about 36% are seen a single time; approximately 12% belongs to the top ten. The data were obtained in a study of Graves' ophthalmopathy and Graves' hyperthyroidism.

The TCR comes from an adult man with Graves' hyperthyroidism. The chain is built from TRBV11-2 and TRBJ2-5; TRBD2 matches at 9 bases. Sample: peripheral blood or thyroid tissue (not recorded which). CDR3 region: CASIRIAGVAETQYF. The CDR3 nucleotides are TGTGCCAGCATCCGGATAGCGGGAGTCGCCGAGACCCAGTACTTC.